The clone carrying this T cell receptor beta chain has just a few counts. This entry is derived from a study of spatial heterogeneity in lung cancer. The overall study: Compared with alpha-chain sequences, beta-chain sequences were consistently detected in greater numbers.

MiXCR, run by TCRdb on the 5' RACE reads, gives a single entry per CDR3 protein. The sample lists about 94,000 distinct CDR3 sequences, less than 20% occurring once. As for time point: blood at routine non-recurrence follow-up after resection. The sequences come from PBMCs, collected at follow-up. The receptor was isolated from a male donor with early-stage non-small cell lung cancer.

As DNA, the CDR3 is TGTGCCAGCAGCTTAATCATCGGGGGGGCCAGTACAGATACGCAGTATTTT. Protein: CASSLIIGGASTDTQYF. V usage is TRBV7-2 and J usage is TRBJ2-3; TRBD2 matches 8 bases. Germline CDR1 and CDR2: SGHTA and FQGNSA. The CDR3 length is 17 residues. V was clipped by 2 bases and J by 3 bases; unmatched bases: 10.